This TCR beta chain was captured by sequencing in a study of cytomegalovirus exposure and HLA in healthy donors. Study in general: The 120 or so validation repertoires were produced on the same platform as the roughly 660 repertoires of the first cohort. This was reported in a later analysis. General study findings and limits: A classifier reportedly called cytomegalovirus status with high sensitivity and specificity. The study put 150 to 200 TCR beta chains on its list as cytomegalovirus-associated.

This table comes from immunoSEQ multiplex PCR, and its TCRdb copy is limited to in-frame clones, with some not included. This repertoire shows 200,000 to 250,000 clones, over 75% found once; its top ten account for approximately 2%. V was cut by 1 base and J by 6 bases, with 11 bases left in between. CDR1 is MGHRA, CDR2 YSYEKL, per germline. The length of the CDR3 is 14 residues. About this clone itself: Its antigen is not identified.

The TCR was taken from a woman younger than 30 in good health and CMV-seropositive. The chain links TRBV4-1 to TRBJ2-3, with a tentative D call TRBD1 (5 bases). The specimen sequenced was PBMCs. The CDR3 sequence is CASSQGRASDTQYF. In DNA form, the CDR3 reads TGCGCCAGCAGCCAAGGCAGGGCTTCGGATACGCAGTATTTT.